Shown below are 6 T cell receptor beta chains from a single sample sequenced in a study of blood T cell repertoires in COVID-19. Generated by immunoSEQ multiplex PCR, the TCRdb table keeps only in-frame clones and is missing some. The table lists 51,000 or so clones, roughly four fifths of them singletons. The source material was peripheral blood. These receptors came from a man between 65 and 85 years old with active COVID-19.

V gene TRBV6-1 combines with J gene TRBJ2-5, with a possible D match to TRBD2 (5 bases). The CDR3 is made up of 13 amino acids. Germline V CDR1 and CDR2: MNHNS, SASEGT. With 2 bases removed from V and 5 bases from J, the gap between germline ends came to 9 bases. The CDR3 sequence: CASSERAGETQYF. The CDR3 DNA follows: TGTGCCAGCAGTGAACGGGCGGGCGAGACCCAGTACTTC.

CDR3 nucleotides: TGTGCCAGCAGCTTAGCGGGACCCACAGATACGCAGTATTTT. It encodes CASSLAGPTDTQYF. This chain connects TRBV5-4 to TRBJ2-3; 7 bases align to TRBD2. The CDR3 covers 14 residues. Germline CDR1 SGHNT, CDR2 YYREEE (reference sequence). V trimming: 2 bases; J trimming: 2 bases; junction bases outside the gene matches: 2.

This clone appeared a single time. The chain couples TRBV6-2 or TRBV6-3 to TRBJ2-3, with 7 nucleotides matching TRBD1. The CDR3 is made up of 14 amino acids. V lost 5 bases and J lost 4; bases outside the gene matches: 6. Germline values: CDR1 MNHEY, CDR2 SVGEGT. CDR3 sequence: CASSPQGIADTQYF. CDR3 nucleotides: TGTGCCAGCAGTCCACAGGGGATTGCAGATACGCAGTATTTT.

The V call is TRBV1, the J call TRBJ2-2; the table names TRBD2, a call not compared with the DNA. TRBV1 constitutes a pseudogene. CDR3 size: 16 residues. The CDR3 reads CTSSQDEVKRVGELFF. The CDR3 coding sequence is TGCACCAGCAGCCAAGATGAAGTAAAGAGGGTCGGGGAGCTGTTTTTT.

This clone was counted only a few times. Other DNA sequences in this specimen translate into the identical CDR3. The CDR3 coding sequence is TGTGCCAGCAGTTACGGGGTAGCGGGGAGTACAGATACGCAGTATTTT. Protein product: CASSYGVAGSTDTQYF. This chain connects TRBV6-5 to TRBJ2-3; TRBD2 matches at 8 bases. The CDR3 contains 16 residues. Germline CDR1 and CDR2: MNHEY and SVGAGI. V shed 2 bases, J shed 3 bases, and the junction held 7 bases outside the gene matches.

V and J are TRBV13 and TRBJ2-1; 8 bases are a match to TRBD2. The J segment lost 6 bases and the V segment lost 1 base, leaving 5 bases of the junction unmatched. CDR3 length: 15 amino acids. Germline values: CDR1 PRHDT, CDR2 FYEKMQ (reference sequence). CDR3 protein: CASSLASGPLNEQFF. The CDR3 bases are TGTGCCAGCAGCTTAGCTAGCGGGCCCCTCAATGAGCAGTTCTTC.